These 18 T cell receptor beta chains were all obtained from the same sample, sequenced in a study of OX40 agonist ivuxolimab in advanced cancers. Preparation of the library involved the immunoSEQ multiplex PCR assay. In TCRdb, the immuneACCESS table is reduced to in-frame sequences with V and J assigned. These tables do not hold every clone; where another copy was compared, an unresolved V gene accounts for under half, and the others remain unexplained. The table for this sample lists about 73,000 clones; approximately 90% of them were counted only once. Jointly, the top ten make up 10% to 11% of the sample. Source: CD4+ or CD8+ T cells sorted from blood, taken in a trial of the OX40 agonist ivuxolimab. All receptors derive from an adult with an advanced solid tumor such as melanoma, head and neck, liver or kidney cancer.

The chain joins TRBV4-1 to TRBJ2-3, with D maybe TRBD1 (6 bases). Trimming removed 5 bases at V and 8 bases at J, with 17 bases between. The CDR3 runs to 14 residues. The germline CDR1 and CDR2 sequences are MGHRA and YSYEKL. CDR3 residues: CASSESPQGLTQYF. The CDR3 nucleotides read TGCGCCAGCAGCGAATCTCCGCAGGGGCTTACGCAGTATTTT.

This chain links TRBV5-4 with TRBJ2-1, with 7 bases that match TRBD2. From germline, CDR1 is SGHNT and CDR2 YYREEE (reference sequence). Losses at the gene ends were 0 bases for V and 15 bases for J; bases not matched to a gene: 3. The CDR3 covers 11 residues. The CDR3 region has the DNA TGTGCCAGCAGCTTGGCGGGGACTACGTTCTTC. Its translation: CASSLAGTTFF. The complete variable domain, with remaining parts taken from reference TRBV5-4 and TRBJ2-1, reads ETGVTQSPTHLIKTRGQQVTLRCSSQSGHNTVSWYQQALGQGPQFIFQYYREEENGRGNFPPRFSGLQFPNYSSELNVNALELDDSALYLCASSLAGTTFFGPGTRLTVL.

The CDR3: CASSEGPGAEETQYF. The CDR3 region has the DNA TGTGCCAGCAGTGAAGGCCCTGGGGCTGAGGAGACCCAGTACTTC. The chain recombines TRBV6-1 with TRBJ2-5, with a possible D match to TRBD1 (5 bases). V was trimmed by 1 base and J by 5 bases, leaving 14 bases between them. Per the germline V gene, CDR1 is MNHNS and CDR2 is SASEGT. The CDR3 length is 15 residues.

The chain joins TRBV29-1 to TRBJ2-7, with D hard to call. The CDR3 runs 13 residues. The germline gives CDR1 SQVTM, CDR2 ANQGSEA. Trimming took off 5 bases at V and 1 base at J, with 12 bases between the two ends. CDR3 sequence: CSVLSATSYEQYF. In DNA form, the CDR3 reads TGCAGCGTTCTGTCTGCCACTTCCTACGAGCAGTACTTC.

The rearrangement uses TRBV7-6 and TRBJ2-7; D remains ambiguous. Germline lookup yields CDR1 SGHVS and CDR2 FNYEAQ. The CDR3 spans 14 residues. Trimming took off 7 bases at V and 0 bases at J, with 13 bases between the two ends. DNA of the CDR3: TGTGCCAGCACAGCCGAGGCGCGCTCCTACGAGCAGTACTTC. It translates to CASTAEARSYEQYF.

The chain links TRBV28 to TRBJ2-2; the match to TRBD2 covers 10 bases. CDR3 length: 15 amino acids. CDR1 and CDR2 from the germline V gene are MDHEN and SYDVKM. V shed 6 bases and J 0 bases; nucleotides not matched to a gene: 1. This chain's CDR3 is CASRLAGTNTGELFF. Here the CDR3 DNA reads TGTGCCAGCAGACTAGCGGGAACGAACACCGGGGAGCTGTTTTTT.

This sequence joins TRBV29-1 and TRBJ2-5; TRBD2 matches 11 bases. The CDR3 sequence is 15 residues long. V dropped 6 bases and J dropped 1; count of bases not matched to a gene: 7. Germline V gives CDR1 SQVTM, CDR2 ANQGSEA. Here the CDR3 reads CSVDGTSGFQETQYF. CDR3 bases: TGCAGCGTAGACGGGACTAGCGGCTTCCAAGAGACCCAGTACTTC.

This chain uses TRBV12-5 with TRBJ1-2; TRBD1 might be the D (5 bases). This CDR3 is built from 18 residues. From germline, CDR1 is LGHNT and CDR2 FRNRAP. V lost 0 bases and J lost 4, with 21 bases in between. The CDR3 protein is CASGLVQRWGGAVYGYTF. In nucleotides, the CDR3 is TGTGCTAGTGGTTTGGTACAGCGGTGGGGGGGTGCAGTCTATGGCTACACCTTC.

V is TRBV5-6 and J is TRBJ2-7; 7 bases fit TRBD2. The germline V gene encodes CDR1 SGHDT and CDR2 YYEEEE. V trimming: 3 bases; J trimming: 6 bases; junction bases outside the gene matches: 6. This CDR3 region has 13 residues. DNA for the CDR3: TGTGCCAGCAGCTGGGGGACGGGAGGCGAGCAGTACTTC. Its protein is CASSWGTGGEQYF. Using reference TRBV5-6 and TRBJ2-7 for the parts outside the CDR3, the full variable domain is DAGVTQSPTHLIKTRGQQVTLRCSPKSGHDTVSWYQQALGQGPQFIFQYYEEEERQRGNFPDRFSGHQFPNYSSELNVNALLLGDSALYLCASSWGTGGEQYFGPGTRLTVT.

The J gene is TRBJ2-7, the V gene TRBV5-3; TRBD2 matches 8 bases. TRBV5-3 is designated an ORF whose function remains uncertain. The CDR3 length is 15 residues. J was trimmed by 6 bases and V by 1 base; bases with no gene match: 9. CDR3 amino acids: CARSLTSGDSGEQYF. The CDR3 DNA reads TGTGCCAGAAGCTTGACTAGCGGAGACTCAGGCGAGCAGTACTTC.

J is TRBJ1-2 and V is TRBV27, with D hard to call. CDR1 and CDR2 (germline): MNHEY, SMNVEV (reference sequence). V shed 8 bases and J shed 0 bases, with 7 bases lying between them. There are 12 residues in the CDR3. CDR3 DNA: TGTGCCAGCCTAGATTCTAACTATGGCTACACCTTC. It is translated as CASLDSNYGYTF.

The V gene is TRBV27, the J gene TRBJ1-1; the D is unclear. The CDR3 spans 12 residues. Trimming cost V 9 bases and J 0 bases, with 8 bases left between them. Looked up from germline, CDR1 is MNHEY and CDR2 is SMNVEV (reference sequence). The CDR3 nucleotides are TGTGCCAGTTACGGACTGAACACTGAAGCTTTCTTT. It translates to CASYGLNTEAFF.

V is TRBV27 and J is TRBJ1-5, with unresolved D. Per germline, CDR1 MNHEY and CDR2 SMNVEV (reference sequence). Trimming removed 1 base from V and 0 bases from J, with 10 bases in between. CDR3 length: 16 residues. The DNA for the CDR3 is TGTGCCAGCAGTTTATTCGGCACCTATAGCAATCAGCCCCAGCATTTT. Protein sequence: CASSLFGTYSNQPQHF.

This sequence joins TRBV28 and TRBJ2-7; D call uncertain. The CDR3 loop spans 9 amino acids. Germline CDR1 MDHEN, CDR2 SYDVKM. Trimming took 9 bases from V and 2 from J, leaving 2 bases between them. The CDR3 loop is CARPYEQYF. The CDR3 coding sequence is TGTGCCAGACCCTACGAGCAGTACTTC.

This chain joins TRBV7-2 and TRBJ2-7; D uncertain. Deletions cut 7 bases from V and 6 bases from J, with 22 bases between. Germline CDR1 and CDR2: SGHTA and FQGNSA. The CDR3 has 15 residues. The CDR3 reads CASNHRRALLREQYF. CDR3 bases: TGTGCCAGCAACCACCGACGGGCATTGCTTCGCGAGCAGTACTTC.

This chain uses TRBV27 with TRBJ2-3, with 13 bases aligning to TRBD2. The CDR3 sequence is 16 residues long. Trimming removed 6 bases from V and 8 bases from J; junction bases left unmatched: 11. Germline CDR1 and CDR2: MNHEY and SMNVEV (reference sequence). The CDR3 loop is CASSPWTSGSVSTQYF. The CDR3 DNA reads as TGTGCCAGCAGCCCGTGGACTAGCGGGAGTGTGAGTACGCAGTATTTT.

The chain has TRBV27 and TRBJ2-7; 13 nucleotides line up with TRBD2. This CDR3 contains 16 residues. From germline, CDR1 is MNHEY and CDR2 SMNVEV (reference sequence). V lost 5 bases, J lost 4 bases, and 8 bases stayed unmatched. The chain's CDR3 is CASSAIPGLAGYEQYF. In nucleotides, the CDR3 is TGTGCCAGCAGTGCTATCCCGGGACTAGCGGGATACGAGCAGTACTTC.

The chain employs TRBV6-5 and TRBJ2-3; TRBD1 is a possible D gene (6 bases). The CDR3 covers 14 residues. Deletions cut 5 bases from V and 2 bases from J, with 11 bases between. The germline gives CDR1 MNHEY, CDR2 SVGAGI. In nucleotides, the CDR3 is TGTGCCAGCAGTCTGACAGGAGCCACAGATACGCAGTATTTT. This encodes CASSLTGATDTQYF.